The 15 T cell receptor beta chains reported below all come from one sample, sequenced in a study of blood T cell repertoires in COVID-19. TCRdb's copy holds only in-frame clones and misses some; the assay was immunoSEQ multiplex PCR. In the table there are over 85,000 clones, around four fifths of which are singletons. Sequenced input: peripheral blood. These receptors came from a man aged 50-59 years with acute or convalescent COVID-19.

CDR3 DNA: TGTGCCAGCAGCTTAGGGCCTGCCGGGGTAGCGTCCTACGAGCAGTACTTC. Translating it yields CASSLGPAGVASYEQYF. V and J are TRBV7-2 and TRBJ2-7; possibly TRBD2 for D (5 bases). CDR1 SGHTA and CDR2 FQGNSA come from the germline V gene. V dropped 1 base and J dropped 1 base, with 17 bases sitting between them. This CDR3 is built from 17 residues.

The chain is built from TRBV24-1 and TRBJ2-1; TRBD1 might be the D (6 bases). This CDR3 spans 14 amino acids. CDR1 is KGHDR and CDR2 is SFDVKD in the germline V gene. V lost 7 bases, J lost 7 bases, and 16 bases lay in between. The CDR3 protein is CATSQENRENEQFF. The DNA of the CDR3 is TGTGCCACCAGCCAAGAGAACAGGGAAAATGAGCAGTTCTTC.

The J gene is TRBJ2-2, the V gene TRBV4-3; TRBD2 agrees at 8 bases. Germline V gene sequence: CDR1 LGHNA, CDR2 YSLEER. J was trimmed by 5 bases and V by 4 bases; bases with no gene match: 9. The CDR3 is 16 residues long. CDR3 protein: CASSLAGGLSTGELFF. The CDR3 region has the DNA TGCGCCAGCAGCCTGGCGGGGGGACTATCTACCGGGGAGCTGTTTTTT.

The CDR3 DNA is TGTGCCAGCAGCCGGACATCGGGCACTGAAGCTTTCTTT. Amino acid sequence: CASSRTSGTEAFF. V is TRBV7-2 and J is TRBJ1-1, with D perhaps matching TRBD1 (5 bases). The ends were cut back, 5 bases at V and 4 bases at J, with 11 bases in the middle. The V gene's germline CDR1 is SGHTA and CDR2 FQGNSA. The CDR3 loop spans 13 amino acids.

Details on this clone: This CDR3 is also generated by other DNA sequences in the sample. The chain uses TRBV12-3 or TRBV12-4 and TRBJ1-1; D is ambiguous. Trimming took off 3 bases at V and 1 base at J, with 6 bases between the two ends. The CDR3 runs to 13 residues. Here the CDR3 DNA reads TGTGCCAGCAGTTTTGCGGGGAACACTGAAGCTTTCTTT. This sequence encodes CASSFAGNTEAFF.

V is TRBV28 and J is TRBJ2-7, with 8 bases fitting TRBD1. V trimming: 6 bases; J trimming: 5 bases; junction bases outside the gene matches: 12. Germline V gene data show CDR1 as MDHEN and CDR2 as SYDVKM. CDR3 size: 15 residues. This CDR3 is CASRPSGGQWNEQYF. Here the CDR3 DNA reads TGTGCCAGCAGGCCTTCAGGGGGCCAATGGAACGAGCAGTACTTC.

This rearrangement joins TRBV25-1 to TRBJ2-5; D is ambiguous. CDR3 length equals 11 residues. Germline CDR1 is MGHDK and CDR2 is SYGVNS. V lost 6 bases and J lost 8, with 10 bases in between. The CDR3 sequence is CASSQLGTQYF. CDR3 sequence (DNA): TGTGCCAGCAGCCAGCTGGGCACCCAGTACTTC.

This chain links TRBV28 with TRBJ1-5; D is perhaps TRBD1 (5 bases). The V and J ends lost 2 bases and 4 bases respectively, with 9 bases between them. Germline V lookup: CDR1 MDHEN, CDR2 SYDVKM. CDR3 length equals 14 residues. CDR3 loop: CASSLGQGNQPQHF. For the CDR3, the DNA is TGTGCCAGCAGTTTAGGTCAGGGTAATCAGCCCCAGCATTTT. The complete variable domain, with remaining parts taken from reference TRBV28 and TRBJ1-5, reads DVKVTQSSRYLVKRTGEKVFLECVQDMDHENMFWYRQDPGLGLRLIYFSYDVKMKEKGDIPEGYSVSREKKERFSLILESASTNQTSMYLCASSLGQGNQPQHFGDGTRLSIL.

The rearrangement uses TRBV4-3 and TRBJ1-2; TRBD1 matches 7 bases. The ends lost 0 bases at V and 1 base at J; junction bases unmatched: 8. The CDR3 has 17 amino acids. Germline V CDR1 and CDR2: LGHNA, YSLEER. The CDR3 nucleotides are TGCGCCAGCAGCCAAGATGGGACAGAAGTGAATAACTATGGCTACACCTTC. Translating it yields CASSQDGTEVNNYGYTF.

The genes are TRBV5-1 and TRBJ1-1, with 9 nucleotides matching TRBD1. CDR1 is SGHRS, CDR2 YFSETQ, per germline. V shed 4 bases and J 6 bases; nucleotides not matched to a gene: 13. There are 16 residues in the CDR3. The CDR3 loop reads CASSGMGDRDYAEAFF. The CDR3 nucleotides read TGCGCCAGCAGCGGAATGGGGGACAGGGATTATGCTGAAGCTTTCTTT.

V gene TRBV19 combines with J gene TRBJ2-1; TRBD2 agrees at 10 bases. J lost 7 bases, V lost 5 bases, and 8 bases had no gene match. CDR3 length: 15 residues. Germline V lookup: CDR1 LNHDA, CDR2 SQIVND (reference sequence). This CDR3 reads CASSPGASGGNEQFF. DNA for the CDR3: TGTGCCAGTAGTCCCGGGGCTAGCGGGGGTAATGAGCAGTTCTTC.

The chain combines TRBV7-2 with TRBJ2-3; perhaps TRBD2 as D (6 bases). Trimming left V 7 bases short and J 2 bases short, with 10 bases between. This CDR3 has 13 residues. CDR1 and CDR2 from the germline V gene are SGHTA and FQGNSA. The CDR3 sequence: CASTEDYTDTQYF. In DNA, the CDR3 is TGTGCCAGCACCGAGGACTACACAGATACGCAGTATTTT. Drawing the rest from reference TRBV7-2 and TRBJ2-3, the complete variable domain is GAGVSQSPSNKVTEKGKDVELRCDPISGHTALYWYRQSLGQGLEFLIYFQGNSAPDKSGLPSDRFSAERTGGSVSTLTIQRTQQEDSAVYLCASTEDYTDTQYFGPGTRLTVL.

The chain links TRBV30 to TRBJ2-1, with D hard to call. The length of the CDR3 is 13 residues. The V gene's germline CDR1 is GTSNPN and CDR2 SVGIG (reference sequence). V was trimmed by 0 bases and J by 4 bases, leaving 7 bases between them. The CDR3 DNA follows: TGTGCCTGGAGTGTATTACAGTACAATGAGCAGTTCTTC. Its translation: CAWSVLQYNEQFF. The full variable domain, rest sourced from reference TRBV30 and TRBJ2-1, is SQTIHQWPATLVQPVGSPLSLECTVEGTSNPNLYWYRQAAGRGLQLLFYSVGIGQISSEVPQNLSASRPQDRQFILSSKKLLLSDSGFYLCAWSVLQYNEQFFGPGTRLTVL.

The chain recombines TRBV19 with TRBJ2-7, with TRBD1 matching 7 bases. Per the germline V gene, CDR1 is LNHDA and CDR2 is SQIVND (reference sequence). This CDR3 is built from 14 residues. The V gene end was trimmed by 3 bases and the J gene end by 4 bases; junction bases not matched to a gene: 6. DNA for the CDR3: TGTGCCAGTAGTATCTGGACAGGAGATTACGAGCAGTACTTC. This translates into CASSIWTGDYEQYF.

The genes are TRBV11-2 and TRBJ2-3; D ambiguous. The length of the CDR3 is 11 residues. Germline values: CDR1 SGHAT, CDR2 FQNNGV. V shed 5 bases and J shed 7 bases, with 7 bases lying between them. The CDR3 sequence is CASSHANTQYF. DNA of the CDR3: TGTGCCAGCAGCCATGCTAATACGCAGTATTTT.